The entry below describes one TCR beta chain. Its binding antigen is unknown. No much larger clonotype is one base removed from it; base qualities were not supplied. This record comes from a study of CD8 T cells in ankylosing spondylitis (dated by TCRdb to the late 2010s). Describing the broader study: The study profiled T cell receptor beta repertoires in healthy donors and ankylosing spondylitis patients to find disease-linked TCR variants. The full study cohort comprised about 25 ankylosing spondylitis patients and about a hundred healthy donors. Peripheral blood was sampled, and synovial fluid was also collected from ankylosing spondylitis patients.

Broad study findings and their caveats: Significant enrichment of the disease-linked clones was reported in matched synovial fluid samples from ankylosing spondylitis patients. Some TCR beta motif variants had previously been reported in synovial fluid and blood of reactive arthritis patients, which suggested common disease-initiation mechanisms. The disease-linked clones had a CD8+ phenotype and were found at relatively low frequencies in peripheral blood. Blood from ankylosing spondylitis patients appeared to be characterized by a TCR beta motif composed of 7 to 9 highly homologous amino acid variants.

The sequencer was an Illumina HiSeq 2500. TCR beta libraries were prepared by quantitative 5'-RACE with molecular barcodes. In the source study's methods: To identify disease-linked TCR variants, a new computational method was used, one built on a probabilistic model of VDJ rearrangement. TCRdb redid the processing of the public reads, applying fastp at Q25 and MiXCR, and retained in-frame beta chains. A single entry per CDR3 protein holds the most common genes and DNA from its merged rows. Clone size and V and J calls follow TCRdb, not the original study. The sample contains about 840,000 distinct CDR3 sequences, about 12% of them found a single time. Together, the top ten hold under 0.6% of the sample. From its cysteine to its phenylalanine, the CDR3 spans 15 amino acids. CDR3 DNA only is kept here, 45 bases in frame from base 1. Germline trimming amounts to 5 bases on V and 10 bases on J, with 11 as the count of junction bases outside the gene matches. CDR1 and CDR2 are read off the germline V gene (reference sequence) as DFQATT and SNEGSKA.

Rearrangement joined TRBV20-1 to TRBJ2-1; TRBD2 aligns with 13 central bases. The receptor was derived from a male donor with ankylosing spondylitis. Sequenced input: blood, either unsorted or a sorted T cell fraction (not recorded which). The DNA sequence is given as TGCAGTGCTGAACTAGCGGGGGGGCCCTATGGCGAGCAGTTCTTC. The translation is CSAELAGGPYGEQFF.